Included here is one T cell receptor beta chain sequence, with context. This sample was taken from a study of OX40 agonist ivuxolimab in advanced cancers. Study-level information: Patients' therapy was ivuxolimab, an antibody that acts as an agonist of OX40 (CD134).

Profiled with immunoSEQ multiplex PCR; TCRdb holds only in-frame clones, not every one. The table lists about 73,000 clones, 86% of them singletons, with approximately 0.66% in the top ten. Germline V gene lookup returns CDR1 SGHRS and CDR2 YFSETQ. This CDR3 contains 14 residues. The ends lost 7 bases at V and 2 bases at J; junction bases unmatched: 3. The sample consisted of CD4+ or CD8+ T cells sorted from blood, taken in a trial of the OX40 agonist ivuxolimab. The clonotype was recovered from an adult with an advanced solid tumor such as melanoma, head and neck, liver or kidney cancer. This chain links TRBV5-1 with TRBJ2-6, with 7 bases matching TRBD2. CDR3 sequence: CASLGGAGANVLTF. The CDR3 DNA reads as TGCGCCAGCCTGGGAGGGGCTGGGGCCAACGTCCTGACTTTC.